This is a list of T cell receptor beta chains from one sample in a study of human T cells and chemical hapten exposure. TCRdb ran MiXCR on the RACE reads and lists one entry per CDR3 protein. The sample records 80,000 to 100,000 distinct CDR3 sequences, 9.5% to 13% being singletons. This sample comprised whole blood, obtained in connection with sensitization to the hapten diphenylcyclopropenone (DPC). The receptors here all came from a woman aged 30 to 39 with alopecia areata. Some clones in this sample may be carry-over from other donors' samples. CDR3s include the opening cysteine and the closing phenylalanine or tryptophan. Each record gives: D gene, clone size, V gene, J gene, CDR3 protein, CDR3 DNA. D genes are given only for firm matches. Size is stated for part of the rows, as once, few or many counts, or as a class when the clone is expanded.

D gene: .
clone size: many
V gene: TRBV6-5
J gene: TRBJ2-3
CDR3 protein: CASSYPPGQYF
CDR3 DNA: TGTGCCAGCAGTTACCCCCCTGGGCAGTATTTT

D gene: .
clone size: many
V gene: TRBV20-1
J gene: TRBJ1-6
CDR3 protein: CSATQSSYNSPLHF
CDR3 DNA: TGCAGCGCCACTCAGAGCTCCTATAATTCACCCCTCCACTTT

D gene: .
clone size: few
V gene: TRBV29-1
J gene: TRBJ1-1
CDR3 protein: CSVADTEAFF
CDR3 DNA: TGCAGCGTTGCCGACACTGAAGCTTTCTTT

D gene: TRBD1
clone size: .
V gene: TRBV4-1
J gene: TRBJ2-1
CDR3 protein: CASSKRVGGAIDEQFF
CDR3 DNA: TGCGCCAGCAGCAAAAGAGTAGGGGGCGCGATCGATGAGCAGTTCTTC

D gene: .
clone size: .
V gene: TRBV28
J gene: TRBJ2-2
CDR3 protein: CASSFIQGNTGELFF
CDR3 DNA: TGTGCCAGCAGTTTTATTCAGGGGAACACCGGGGAGCTGTTTTTT

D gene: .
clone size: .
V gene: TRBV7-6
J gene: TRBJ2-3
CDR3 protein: CASSLGGGGATDTQYF
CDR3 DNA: TGTGCCAGCAGCTTAGGAGGTGGCGGAGCCACAGATACGCAGTATTTT

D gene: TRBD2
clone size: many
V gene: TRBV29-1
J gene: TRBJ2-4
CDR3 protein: CSVSPRLAEKNIQYF
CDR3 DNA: TGCAGCGTTTCCCCTAGACTAGCGGAGAAAAACATTCAGTACTTC

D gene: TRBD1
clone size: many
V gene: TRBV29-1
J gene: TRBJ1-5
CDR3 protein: CSVRDRGDNQPQHF
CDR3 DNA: TGCAGCGTTAGGGACAGGGGGGACAATCAGCCCCAGCATTTT

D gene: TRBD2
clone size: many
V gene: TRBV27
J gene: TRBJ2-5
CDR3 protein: CASSLGLARETQYF
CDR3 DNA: TGTGCCAGCAGTTTAGGACTAGCCAGGGAGACCCAGTACTTC

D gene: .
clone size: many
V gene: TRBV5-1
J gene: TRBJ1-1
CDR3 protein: CASSLSVGTEAFF
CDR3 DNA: TGCGCCAGCAGCTTGTCTGTTGGCACTGAAGCTTTCTTT

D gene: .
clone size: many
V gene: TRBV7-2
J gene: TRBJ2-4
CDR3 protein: CASNKPGTSQNIQYF
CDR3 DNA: TGTGCCAGCAATAAACCCGGGACAAGCCAAAACATTCAGTACTTC

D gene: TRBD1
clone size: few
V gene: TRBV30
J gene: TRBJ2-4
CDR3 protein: CAWSIPGTGVAKNIQYF
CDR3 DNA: TGTGCCTGGAGTATACCCGGGACAGGGGTCGCCAAAAACATTCAGTACTTC

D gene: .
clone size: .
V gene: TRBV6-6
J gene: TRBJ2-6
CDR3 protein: CASKGRISGANVLTF
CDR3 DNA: TGTGCCAGCAAAGGAAGGATCTCTGGGGCCAACGTCCTGACTTTC

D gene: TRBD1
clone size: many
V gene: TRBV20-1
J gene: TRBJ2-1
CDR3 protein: CSASTGIAYNEQFF
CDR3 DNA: TGCAGTGCTTCGACAGGGATAGCCTACAATGAGCAGTTCTTC

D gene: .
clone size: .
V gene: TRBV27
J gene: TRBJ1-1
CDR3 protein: CASSLHRVNTEAFF
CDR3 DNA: TGTGCCAGCAGTTTACACAGGGTGAACACTGAAGCTTTCTTT

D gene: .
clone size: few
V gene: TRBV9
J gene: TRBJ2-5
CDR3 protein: CASSVGARTMGETQYF
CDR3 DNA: TGTGCCAGCAGCGTAGGGGCCAGGACAATGGGAGAGACCCAGTACTTC

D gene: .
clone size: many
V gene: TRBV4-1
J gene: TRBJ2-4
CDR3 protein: CASRSTGNIQYF
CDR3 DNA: TGCGCCAGCAGGTCCACAGGAAACATTCAGTACTTC

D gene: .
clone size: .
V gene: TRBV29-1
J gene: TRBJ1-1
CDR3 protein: CSVGWKTEAFF
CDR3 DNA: TGCAGCGTTGGGTGGAAAACTGAAGCTTTCTTT

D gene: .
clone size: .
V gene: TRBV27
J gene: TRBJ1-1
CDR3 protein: CASSLSFWGEAFF
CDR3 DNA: TGTGCCAGCAGTTTAAGTTTTTGGGGTGAAGCTTTCTTT

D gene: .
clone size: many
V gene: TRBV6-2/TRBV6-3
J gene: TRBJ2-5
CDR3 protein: CATAEGPTQETQYF
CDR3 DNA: TGTGCCACCGCCGAGGGGCCTACGCAAGAGACCCAGTACTTC

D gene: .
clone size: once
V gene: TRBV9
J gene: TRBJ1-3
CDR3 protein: CASSVEIPGDTIYF
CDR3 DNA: TGTGCCAGCAGCGTAGAAATACCTGGAGACACCATATATTTT

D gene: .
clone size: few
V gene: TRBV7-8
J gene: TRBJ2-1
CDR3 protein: CASTLRTYNEQFF
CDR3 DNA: TGTGCCAGCACGCTACGGACCTACAATGAGCAGTTCTTC

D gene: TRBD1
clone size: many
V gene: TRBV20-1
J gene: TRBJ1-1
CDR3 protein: CSASGQGAFYAEAFF
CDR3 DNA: TGCAGTGCTAGCGGGCAGGGGGCTTTCTACGCTGAAGCTTTCTTT

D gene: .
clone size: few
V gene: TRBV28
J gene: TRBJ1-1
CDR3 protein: CASSLWGEAFF
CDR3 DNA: TGTGCCAGCAGTTTATGGGGGGAGGCTTTCTTT

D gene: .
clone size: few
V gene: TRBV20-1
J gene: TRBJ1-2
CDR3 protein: CSARDGTGYYGYTF
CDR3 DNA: TGCAGTGCTAGAGATGGCACAGGGTACTATGGCTACACCTTC

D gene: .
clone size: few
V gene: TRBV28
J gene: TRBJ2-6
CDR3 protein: CASSSPGRSSGANVLTF
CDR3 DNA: TGTGCCAGCAGCTCCCCGGGACGAAGCTCTGGGGCCAACGTCCTGACTTTC